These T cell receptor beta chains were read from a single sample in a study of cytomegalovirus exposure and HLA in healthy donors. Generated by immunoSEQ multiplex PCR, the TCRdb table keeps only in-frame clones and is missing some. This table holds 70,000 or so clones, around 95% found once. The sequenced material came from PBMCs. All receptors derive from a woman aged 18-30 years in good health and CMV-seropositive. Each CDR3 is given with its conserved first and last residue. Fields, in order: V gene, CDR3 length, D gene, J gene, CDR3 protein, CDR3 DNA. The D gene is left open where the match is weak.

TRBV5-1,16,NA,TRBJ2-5,CASSLGGREVEETQYF,TGCGCCAGCAGCTTGGGCGGCAGGGAGGTGGAGGAGACCCAGTACTTC
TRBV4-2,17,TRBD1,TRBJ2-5,CASSQESGTGDQETQYF,TGTGCCAGCAGCCAAGAAAGTGGGACAGGGGACCAAGAGACCCAGTACTTC
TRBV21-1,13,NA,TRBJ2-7,CASKGDRSYEQYF,TGTGCCAGCAAGGGAGACAGGAGCTACGAGCAGTACTTC
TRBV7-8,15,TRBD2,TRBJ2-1,CASSFNGGGYNEQFF,TGTGCCAGCAGCTTTAACGGGGGGGGTTACAATGAGCAGTTCTTC
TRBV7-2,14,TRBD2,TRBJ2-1,CASSRGGRVNEQFF,TGTGCCAGCAGCCGTGGGGGGAGGGTCAATGAGCAGTTCTTC
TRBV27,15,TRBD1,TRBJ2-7,CASSLMGQSADEQYF,TGTGCCAGCAGTCTTATGGGACAGTCGGCGGACGAGCAGTACTTC
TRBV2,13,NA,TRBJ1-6,CASSDMGRSPLHF,TGTGCCAGCAGTGATATGGGGCGATCACCCCTCCACTTT
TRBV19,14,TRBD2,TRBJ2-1,CASSIQRGVNEQFF,TGTGCCAGTAGTATCCAGCGGGGGGTTAATGAGCAGTTCTTC
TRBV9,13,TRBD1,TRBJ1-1,CASSSRQGNEAFF,TGTGCCAGCAGCTCTCGACAGGGGAATGAAGCTTTCTTT
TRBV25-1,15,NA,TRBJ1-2,CASSQTLAGDYGYTF,TGTGCCAGCAGCCAGACTCTCGCAGGGGACTATGGCTACACCTTC